The 18 T cell receptor beta chains in this list originate from one sample, sequenced in a study of response to subunit inactivated influenza vaccine. TCRdb reanalysed the RT-PCR reads using MiXCR and keeps one entry per CDR3 protein. The sample yields about 570,000 distinct CDR3 sequences, 11% seen once. These sequences were also reported in another study, on T cells expressing NK-cell markers. That publication notes: With UMIs, 5'RACE template switching was used to make TCR beta cDNA.

The sample in question was PBMCs from blood, obtained on the day of vaccination. The receptors were gathered from a man aged 45 to 65 who received an inactivated influenza vaccine.

This clonotype showed up just a few times. V and J are TRBV6-5 and TRBJ2-5, with D possibly TRBD1 on 5 matching bases. The V end lost 0 bases, the J end lost 6 bases, and 11 bases lay between the germline ends. The CDR3 runs 14 residues. CDR1 MNHEY and CDR2 SVGAGI come from the germline V gene. CDR3 residues: CASSYSIQGKTQYF. DNA for the CDR3: TGTGCCAGCAGTTACTCGATTCAGGGAAAGACCCAGTACTTC.

This clonotype was observed a handful of times. CDR3 region: CASSSIRDTEQTQYF. CDR3 coding DNA: TGTGCCAGCAGCTCCATCCGGGACACCGAACAGACCCAGTACTTC. The chain employs TRBV11-2 and TRBJ2-5; D perhaps matches TRBD1 (6 bases). Germline CDR1 and CDR2: SGHAT and FQNNGV. The CDR3 covers 15 residues. V lost 4 bases and J 6 bases, leaving 18 bases between the germline ends. Full variable domain (missing parts from reference TRBV11-2 and TRBJ2-5): EAGVAQSPRYKIIEKRQSVAFWCNPISGHATLYWYQQILGQGPKLLIQFQNNGVVDDSQLPKDRFSAERLKGVDSTLKIQPAKLEDSAVYLCASSSIRDTEQTQYFGPGTRLLVL.

In this sample, this clonotype turned up many times. The chain employs TRBV29-1 and TRBJ2-1; 8 nucleotides align to TRBD2. In germline, CDR1 is SQVTM, CDR2 ANQGSEA. Germline trimming cut 7 bases from V and 9 bases from J; bases unmatched to any gene: 11. CDR3 length: 13 residues. The CDR3 DNA is TGCAGCGCCTGCGGGGGGCGGGGTGGTGAGCAGTTCTTC. It codes for CSACGGRGGEQFF.

J is TRBJ2-1 and V is TRBV2; 10 bases map to TRBD2. The V gene end was trimmed by 8 bases and the J gene end by 9 bases; junction bases not matched to a gene: 13. Per the germline V gene, CDR1 is SNHLY and CDR2 is FYNNEI. The length of the CDR3 is 15 residues. The CDR3: CASGVPQREGIEQFF. The CDR3 DNA is TGTGCCAGCGGTGTCCCTCAGCGGGAGGGGATTGAGCAGTTCTTC.

The chain links TRBV24-1 to TRBJ2-7; 9 bases agree with TRBD1. This CDR3 is built from 14 residues. Germline V gene lookup returns CDR1 KGHDR and CDR2 SFDVKD. V lost 8 bases, J lost 5 bases, and 9 bases stayed unmatched. The CDR3 coding sequence is TGTGCCACCAAGTTACAGGGGGCGTCCGACGAGCAGTACTTC. This gives the protein CATKLQGASDEQYF.

This clonotype was seen many times. V usage is TRBV5-1 and J usage is TRBJ2-3, with 10 bases fitting TRBD1. The CDR3 has 19 amino acids. Germline V lookup: CDR1 SGHRS, CDR2 YFSETQ. Germline trimming cut 1 base from V and 4 bases from J; bases unmatched to any gene: 15. The CDR3 reads CASSLWGHSGQGGPDTQYF. CDR3 bases: TGCGCCAGCAGCTTGTGGGGGCACTCTGGACAGGGGGGCCCAGATACGCAGTATTTT.

This chain links TRBV11-2 with TRBJ2-1; D may be TRBD1 or TRBD2 (6 bases each). Trimming removed 5 bases from V and 4 bases from J, with 27 bases in between. The germline V gene has CDR1 SGHAT and CDR2 FQNNGV. This CDR3 region has 19 residues. Here the CDR3 DNA reads TGTGCCAGCAGCCTCCGGGGCGGGACATATTTCGGGATTTACAATGAGCAGTTCTTC. This gives the protein CASSLRGGTYFGIYNEQFF.

This clonotype was seen ten or more times. V is TRBV29-1 and J is TRBJ2-1; TRBD1 aligns across 7 bases. Germline V CDR1 and CDR2: SQVTM, ANQGSEA. The CDR3 is 13 residues long. V dropped 5 bases and J dropped 4; count of bases not matched to a gene: 5. The CDR3 sequence: CSVTQGSYNEQFF. CDR3 nucleotide sequence: TGCAGCGTTACACAGGGGTCTTACAATGAGCAGTTCTTC.

This clonotype was detected many times. The V and J genes are TRBV7-9 and TRBJ1-4; D is unresolved. V was clipped by 5 bases and J by 7 bases, with 17 bases between them. Germline V lookup: CDR1 SEHNR, CDR2 FQNEAQ (reference sequence). The CDR3 is 15 amino acids. The DNA of the CDR3 is TGTGCCAGCAGCGTCAGCCTCCGGGGTCGTGAAAAACTGTTTTTT. Protein sequence: CASSVSLRGREKLFF.

This clonotype was counted only a few times. The chain recombines TRBV7-2 with TRBJ1-5; D call uncertain. Germline CDR1 and CDR2: SGHTA and FQGNSA. This CDR3 has 13 amino acids. V gave up 5 bases and J gave up 4 bases, with 9 bases separating them. The CDR3 DNA follows: TGTGCCAGCAGCCCGACGAGGAATCAGCCCCAGCATTTT. This translates into CASSPTRNQPQHF.

In this sample, this clonotype turned up a few times. The rearrangement uses TRBV7-9 and TRBJ1-6; 11 bases map to TRBD1. Germline values: CDR1 SEHNR, CDR2 FQNEAQ (reference sequence). V dropped 5 bases and J dropped 6; count of bases not matched to a gene: 3. The CDR3 has 15 amino acids. DNA of the CDR3: TGTGCCAGCAGCGCTGGACAGGGGGCTAATTCACCCCTCCACTTT. It encodes CASSAGQGANSPLHF.

This clonotype was found a few times. V and J are TRBV3-1 and TRBJ2-4; no definite D call. Germline lookup yields CDR1 LGHDT and CDR2 YNNKEL (reference sequence). Trimming removed 0 bases at V and 3 bases at J, with 6 bases between. The CDR3 runs to 14 residues. CDR3 in amino acids: CASSQDWYKNIQYF. CDR3 DNA: TGTGCCAGCAGCCAAGACTGGTACAAAAACATTCAGTACTTC.

In its sample, this clonotype was seen many times. The chain carries TRBV7-8 and TRBJ1-2, with D uncertain. CDR3 length equals 14 residues. Germline-derived CDR1 and CDR2 are SGHVS and FQNEAQ. Trimming left V 1 base short and J 4 bases short, with 10 bases between. CDR3 DNA sequence: TGTGCCAGCAGCTTAGTAAAAGGAGGCTATGGCTACACCTTC. Encoded protein: CASSLVKGGYGYTF.

This clonotype has only a few counts. The chain combines TRBV18 with TRBJ2-5; TRBD2 aligns across 8 bases. This CDR3 comprises 13 residues. With V trimmed by 6 bases and J by 4 bases, 4 bases remained unmatched. Looked up from germline, CDR1 is KGHSH and CDR2 is LQKENI. Written as DNA, the CDR3 is TGTGCCAGCTCGCGGACTAGCCCAGAGACCCAGTACTTC. This gives the protein CASSRTSPETQYF.

This clonotype was observed at least ten times. This rearrangement joins TRBV4-1 to TRBJ2-5, with D perhaps TRBD1 (6 bases). The V and J ends lost 1 base and 5 bases respectively, with 8 bases between them. Per the germline V gene, CDR1 is MGHRA and CDR2 is YSYEKL. This CDR3 comprises 13 residues. The CDR3 sequence: CASSQAGVETQYF. The CDR3 DNA follows: TGCGCCAGCAGCCAAGCAGGGGTGGAGACCCAGTACTTC.

This clonotype was seen a few times. V is TRBV15 and J is TRBJ2-1; 11 bases agree with TRBD2. V was clipped by 5 bases and J by 4 bases; unmatched bases: 7. The CDR3 covers 16 residues. The germline CDR1 and CDR2 sequences are LNHNV and YYDKDF (reference sequence). For the CDR3, the DNA is TGTGCCACCAGCTCGCTTGGACTAGCGGGTTACAATGAGCAGTTCTTC. Protein sequence: CATSSLGLAGYNEQFF.

On this clonotype: One end of the junction fails to match germline, which may point to a read error. The V gene is TRBV5-1, the J gene TRBJ2-7; TRBD1 aligns across 9 bases. Germline V gene lookup returns CDR1 SGHRS and CDR2 YFSETQ. This CDR3 contains 16 residues. CDR3 protein: CASSSYRGPSSYDQYF. The DNA of the CDR3 is TGCGCCAGCAGTTCATACAGGGGGCCGAGCTCCTACGATCAGTACTTC.

This rearrangement joins TRBV4-3 to TRBJ2-7; D unclear. Per the germline V gene, CDR1 is LGHNA and CDR2 is YSLEER. The length of the CDR3 is 13 residues. Between the trimmed V and J ends, which lost 0 bases and 7 bases, there was a span of 10 bases. CDR3 protein: CASSQDEGGEQYF. The CDR3 region has the DNA TGCGCCAGCAGCCAAGACGAAGGTGGGGAGCAGTACTTC.